The clone carrying this T cell receptor beta chain was found a few times. Its cognate antigen is unknown. A much larger clone lies a single base off, so this may be a read error. Germline assignment: CDR1 SGHTA and CDR2 FQGTGA. CDR3 size: 14 residues. This sample stems from a study of circulating CD8 cells and anti-PD-1 response in melanoma. Study-level results: The cohort mixed treatment-naive and previously treated patients.

The QIAseq Immune Repertoire TCR panel built the libraries from 15 ng of total RNA. Using its own MiXCR run on the reads, TCRdb lists one record per CDR3 protein. The table has a few hundred distinct CDR3 sequences, 8.7% seen once; the top ten hold around 44%. Live CD3+CD8+TCRalphabeta+ cells were sorted into four subsets by PD-1 and/or TIGIT. Material: CD8+ T cells from PBMCs, obtained at baseline or after one month of anti-PD-1 therapy (not recorded which). The genes are TRBV7-3 and TRBJ1-5; D is unclear. This TCR was sampled from a human donor with melanoma. CDR3 sequence (DNA): TGTGCCAGCAGCCCGAGTGGTGGCAATCAGCCCCAGCGTTTT. Translated: CASSPSGGNQPQRF.